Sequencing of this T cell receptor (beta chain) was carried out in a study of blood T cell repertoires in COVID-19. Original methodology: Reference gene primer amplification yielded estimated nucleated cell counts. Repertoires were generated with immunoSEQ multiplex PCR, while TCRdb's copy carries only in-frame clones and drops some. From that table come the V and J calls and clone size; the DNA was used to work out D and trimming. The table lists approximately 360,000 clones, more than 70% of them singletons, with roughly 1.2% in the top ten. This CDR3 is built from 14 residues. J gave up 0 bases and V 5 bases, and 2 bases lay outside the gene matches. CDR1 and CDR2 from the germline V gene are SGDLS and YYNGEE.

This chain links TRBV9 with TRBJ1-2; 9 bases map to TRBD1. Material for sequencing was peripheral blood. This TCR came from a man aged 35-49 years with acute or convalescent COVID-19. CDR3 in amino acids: CASRGQGTNYGYTF. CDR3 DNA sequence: TGTGCCAGCAGAGGACAGGGGACTAACTATGGCTACACCTTC.